These T cell receptor beta chains were read from a single sample in a study of blood T cell repertoires in COVID-19. Sequencing used immunoSEQ multiplex PCR; TCRdb keeps in-frame clones, though not all of them. The sample holds approximately 260,000 clones; roughly 84% are singletons and the top ten take 2% to 2.5%. Specimen: peripheral blood. The receptors stem from a woman aged 40 to 49 who had recovered from COVID-19. The CDR3 runs from the conserved cysteine through the conserved F or W. The D gene is left open where the match is weak. Not every row has a clone size; where given, it reads once, few, many or a size class.

v_gene	d_gene	len	abundance	j_gene	CDR3nt	CDR3aa
TRBV11-2	TRBD1	16	-	TRBJ1-1	TGTGCCAGCAGCTTAGAGTCAACAGGGGGCTCGACTGAAGCTTTCTTT	CASSLESTGGSTEAFF
TRBV5-1	-	12	-	TRBJ2-7	TGCGCCAGCAGCTACGGACAAGGCGAGCAGTACTTC	CASSYGQGEQYF
TRBV7-2	TRBD2	15	-	TRBJ2-7	TGTGCCAGCAGCCAAGGGACTAGCGGGACCTACGAGCAGTACTTC	CASSQGTSGTYEQYF
TRBV18	-	13	-	TRBJ2-5	TGTGCCAGCTCACCATACCAGGGTGAGACCCAGTACTTC	CASSPYQGETQYF
TRBV5-1	-	13	-	TRBJ2-1	TGCGCCAGCAGCTCTGGACAGTACAATGAGCAGTTCTTC	CASSSGQYNEQFF
TRBV6-1	TRBD2	16	once	TRBJ2-1	TGTGCCAGCAGTGATCGTGACCGGGGGGTGAACAATGAGCAGTTCTTC	CASSDRDRGVNNEQFF
TRBV5-4	TRBD1	17	-	TRBJ1-1	TGTGCCAGCAGCCCAGGACAGGGTATACTCATGAACACTGAAGCTTTCTTT	CASSPGQGILMNTEAFF
TRBV5-1	TRBD1	14	-	TRBJ2-7	TGCGCCAGCAGCTCGGGACAGGCTCCCTACGAGCAGTACTTC	CASSSGQAPYEQYF
TRBV7-2	-	15	-	TRBJ1-2	TGTGCCAGCAGCTCCTGGACGGGAGTTAACTATGGCTACACCTTC	CASSSWTGVNYGYTF
TRBV5-4	TRBD2	14	-	TRBJ2-1	TGTGCCAGCAGCTTAAAGGGACTAGCGGAGGAGCAGTTCTTC	CASSLKGLAEEQFF
TRBV30	-	11	-	TRBJ2-2	TGTGCCTGGGAGGGGGCCGGGGAGCTGTTTTTT	CAWEGAGELFF
TRBV5-4	-	13	-	TRBJ2-5	TGTGCCAGCAGCTGGCAGGGTGGAGAGACCCAGTACTTC	CASSWQGGETQYF
TRBV19	TRBD1	16	-	TRBJ2-1	TGTGCCAGTAGTATCCCGGGACAGGGGGCTTGGAATGAGCAGTTCTTC	CASSIPGQGAWNEQFF